This TCR beta chain was sequenced in a study of control samples from healthy donors and cancer patients. The repertoire was sequenced with immunoSEQ multiplex PCR; TCRdb's copy has only in-frame clones and lacks some. The sample has 70,000 to 95,000 clones, approximately 87% seen once. Germline V lookup: CDR1 LGHDT, CDR2 YNNKEL (reference sequence). CDR3 size: 11 residues. V was trimmed by 4 bases and J by 8 bases, leaving 8 bases between them. The V gene is TRBV3-1 (or the pseudogene TRBV3-2), the J gene TRBJ1-2; no clear D gene. The origin of this receptor is a man between 50 and 59 years old in good health. Specimen: blood. CDR3 sequence reads: CASSLGDGYTF. As DNA, the CDR3 is TGTGCCAGCAGCCTTGGCGACGGCTACACCTTC.